This T cell receptor (beta chain) derives from a study of blood T cell repertoires in COVID-19. Libraries were prepared by immunoSEQ multiplex PCR; TCRdb keeps only in-frame clonotypes and omits some of them. The table shows 50,000 to 70,000 clones, with approximately 79% occurring only once. The CDR3 is 16 residues long. Germline CDR1 is LNHDA and CDR2 is SQIVND (reference sequence). V dropped 6 bases and J dropped 3; count of bases not matched to a gene: 8. This clone occurred a few times. Sequencing was done on a sample of peripheral blood. This clonotype originated in a man in his sixties with acute or convalescent COVID-19. This sequence joins TRBV19 and TRBJ1-5, with TRBD1 matching 10 bases. Here the CDR3 reads CASRLPGQGLNQPQHF. CDR3 coding DNA: TGTGCCAGTAGACTTCCGGGACAGGGGCTCAATCAGCCCCAGCATTTT. Full variable domain (remainder filled in from reference TRBV19 and TRBJ1-5): DGGITQSPKYLFRKEGQNVTLSCEQNLNHDAMYWYRQDPGQGLRLIYYSQIVNDFQKGDIAEGYSVSREKKESFPLTVTSAQKNPTAFYLCASRLPGQGLNQPQHFGDGTRLSIL.